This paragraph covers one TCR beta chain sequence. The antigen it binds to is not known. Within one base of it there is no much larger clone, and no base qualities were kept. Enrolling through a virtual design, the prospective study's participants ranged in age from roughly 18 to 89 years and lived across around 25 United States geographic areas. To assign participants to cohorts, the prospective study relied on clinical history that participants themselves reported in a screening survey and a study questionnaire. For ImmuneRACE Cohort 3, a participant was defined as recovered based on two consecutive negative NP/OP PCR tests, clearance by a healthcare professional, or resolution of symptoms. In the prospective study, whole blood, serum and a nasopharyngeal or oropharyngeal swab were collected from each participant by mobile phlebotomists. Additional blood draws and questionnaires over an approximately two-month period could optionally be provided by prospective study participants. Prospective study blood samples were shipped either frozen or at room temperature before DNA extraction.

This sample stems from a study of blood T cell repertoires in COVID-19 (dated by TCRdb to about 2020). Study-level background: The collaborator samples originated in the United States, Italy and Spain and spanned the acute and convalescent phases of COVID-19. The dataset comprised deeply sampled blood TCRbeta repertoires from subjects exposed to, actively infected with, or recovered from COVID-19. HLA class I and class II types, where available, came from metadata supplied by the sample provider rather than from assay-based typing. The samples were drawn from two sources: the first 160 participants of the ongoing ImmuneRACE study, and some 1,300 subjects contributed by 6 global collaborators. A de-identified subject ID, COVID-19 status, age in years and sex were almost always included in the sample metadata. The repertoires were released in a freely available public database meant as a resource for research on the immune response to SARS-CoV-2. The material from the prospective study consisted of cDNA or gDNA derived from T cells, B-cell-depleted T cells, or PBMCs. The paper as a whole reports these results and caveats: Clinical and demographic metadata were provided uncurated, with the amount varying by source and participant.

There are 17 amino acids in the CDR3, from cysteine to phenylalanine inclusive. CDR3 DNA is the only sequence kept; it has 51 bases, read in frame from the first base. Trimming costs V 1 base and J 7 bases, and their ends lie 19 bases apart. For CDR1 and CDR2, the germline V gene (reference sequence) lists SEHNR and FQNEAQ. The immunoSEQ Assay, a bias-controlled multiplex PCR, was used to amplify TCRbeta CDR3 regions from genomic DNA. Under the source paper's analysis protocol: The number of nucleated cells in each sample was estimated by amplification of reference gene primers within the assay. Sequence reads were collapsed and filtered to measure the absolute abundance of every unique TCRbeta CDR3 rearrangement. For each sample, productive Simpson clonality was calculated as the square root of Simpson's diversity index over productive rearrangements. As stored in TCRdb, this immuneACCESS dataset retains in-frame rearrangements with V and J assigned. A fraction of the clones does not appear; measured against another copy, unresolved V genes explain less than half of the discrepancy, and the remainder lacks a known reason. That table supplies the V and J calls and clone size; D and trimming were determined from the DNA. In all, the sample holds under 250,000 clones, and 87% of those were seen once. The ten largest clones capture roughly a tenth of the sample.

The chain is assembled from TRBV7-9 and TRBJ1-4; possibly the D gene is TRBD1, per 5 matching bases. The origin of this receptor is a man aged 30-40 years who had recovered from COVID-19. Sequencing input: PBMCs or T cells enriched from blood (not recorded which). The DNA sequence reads TGTGCCAGCAGCTTAGATTCTCGTCGCCAGGGTGGTGAAAAACTGTTTTTT. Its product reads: CASSLDSRRQGGEKLFF.